These T cell receptor beta chains were read from a single sample in a study of chemoradiotherapy in HPV16-positive cancers. Data came from immunoSEQ multiplex PCR; TCRdb stores just in-frame clones and leaves some out. The sample yields some 15,000 clones, 89% seen once. The source material was blood, sampled from a patient who underwent chemoradiotherapy. These receptors came from a human donor with HPV-associated anogenital cancer. The CDR3 runs from the conserved cysteine through the conserved F or W. Fields, in order: CDR3 DNA, CDR3 protein, clone size, CDR3 length, D gene, J gene, V gene. The D gene is left open where the match is weak. Clone size, where shown, is once, few, many, or a class for clones that have expanded.

CDR3 DNA: TGTGCCAGCAGCCGTGACTACGTTACGCAGTATTTT
CDR3 protein: CASSRDYVTQYF
clone size: -
CDR3 length: 12
D gene: -
J gene: TRBJ2-3
V gene: TRBV14

CDR3 DNA: TGTGCCAGCGGGGAGAGCGGGGGCACAGATACGCAGTATTTT
CDR3 protein: CASGESGGTDTQYF
clone size: once
CDR3 length: 14
D gene: TRBD2
J gene: TRBJ2-3
V gene: TRBV6-1

CDR3 DNA: TGTGCCAGCAGCTTAGAGTTTAACCTCATGGGACAAGAGACCCAGTACTTC
CDR3 protein: CASSLEFNLMGQETQYF
clone size: -
CDR3 length: 17
D gene: -
J gene: TRBJ2-5
V gene: TRBV11-1

CDR3 DNA: TGTGCCAGTAGTAGTTGGGAGCGGAGTGAAGCTTTCTTT
CDR3 protein: CASSSWERSEAFF
clone size: -
CDR3 length: 13
D gene: -
J gene: TRBJ1-1
V gene: TRBV19

CDR3 DNA: TGCAGCGTTGGAAAGGGACAAGAGACCCAGTACTTC
CDR3 protein: CSVGKGQETQYF
clone size: once
CDR3 length: 12
D gene: -
J gene: TRBJ2-5
V gene: TRBV29-1

CDR3 DNA: TGTGCCAGCAGCTTTCGGACGACGGAGGACGAGCAGTACTTC
CDR3 protein: CASSFRTTEDEQYF
clone size: few
CDR3 length: 14
D gene: -
J gene: TRBJ2-7
V gene: TRBV13

CDR3 DNA: TGTGCCAGCTCACCACTTCCGACCGACTACGAGCAGTACTTC
CDR3 protein: CASSPLPTDYEQYF
clone size: -
CDR3 length: 14
D gene: -
J gene: TRBJ2-7
V gene: TRBV18

CDR3 DNA: TGTGCCAGTGGGCAGGGCTACAATGAGCAGTTCTTC
CDR3 protein: CASGQGYNEQFF
clone size: -
CDR3 length: 12
D gene: -
J gene: TRBJ2-1
V gene: TRBV19

CDR3 DNA: TGTGCCAGCAGTGAGGGAGGGTTCAGTCAGCCCCAGCATTTT
CDR3 protein: CASSEGGFSQPQHF
clone size: -
CDR3 length: 14
D gene: -
J gene: TRBJ1-5
V gene: TRBV2

CDR3 DNA: TGTGCCAGCAGCGTTGACAGACAAGAGACCCAGTACTTC
CDR3 protein: CASSVDRQETQYF
clone size: -
CDR3 length: 13
D gene: -
J gene: TRBJ2-5
V gene: TRBV9

CDR3 DNA: TGCGCCAGCAGCGGGGGGGGACTAGCGGGGTCCAATGAGCAGTTCTTC
CDR3 protein: CASSGGGLAGSNEQFF
clone size: -
CDR3 length: 16
D gene: TRBD2
J gene: TRBJ2-1
V gene: TRBV5-1

CDR3 DNA: TGTGCCAGCAGCCTGGGAGTCCCAGGGCACTACGAGCAGTACTTC
CDR3 protein: CASSLGVPGHYEQYF
clone size: -
CDR3 length: 15
D gene: -
J gene: TRBJ2-7
V gene: TRBV5-4

CDR3 DNA: TGTGCCAGCAGCTCGCCGGGACACCTTACAACCTACGAGCAGTACTTC
CDR3 protein: CASSSPGHLTTYEQYF
clone size: -
CDR3 length: 16
D gene: -
J gene: TRBJ2-7
V gene: TRBV7-9

CDR3 DNA: TGTGCCAGCAGCTTGTCGGACACTGAAGCTTTCTTT
CDR3 protein: CASSLSDTEAFF
clone size: -
CDR3 length: 12
D gene: -
J gene: TRBJ1-1
V gene: TRBV5-5

CDR3 DNA: TGTGCCAGCAGTCCACTCCGGGAGACTAATGAAAAACTGTTTTTT
CDR3 protein: CASSPLRETNEKLFF
clone size: once
CDR3 length: 15
D gene: -
J gene: TRBJ1-4
V gene: TRBV6-5

CDR3 DNA: TGTGCCAGCAGCTTGGGAGCCTCGGGTATTAGCACAGATACGCAGTATTTT
CDR3 protein: CASSLGASGISTDTQYF
clone size: -
CDR3 length: 17
D gene: -
J gene: TRBJ2-3
V gene: TRBV5-5

CDR3 DNA: TGTGCCACCAGGGGGATGGTCAGCACAGATACGCAGTATTTT
CDR3 protein: CATRGMVSTDTQYF
clone size: -
CDR3 length: 14
D gene: TRBD1
J gene: TRBJ2-3
V gene: TRBV27

CDR3 DNA: TGTGCCAGCAGTGCGACGGGAGTTCGGACAGATACGCAGTATTTT
CDR3 protein: CASSATGVRTDTQYF
clone size: -
CDR3 length: 15
D gene: -
J gene: TRBJ2-3
V gene: TRBV2

CDR3 DNA: TGCGCCAGCGCAATGGGACAGGGGATGCAAGATACGCAGTATTTT
CDR3 protein: CASAMGQGMQDTQYF
clone size: -
CDR3 length: 15
D gene: TRBD1
J gene: TRBJ2-3
V gene: TRBV4-3

CDR3 DNA: TGTGCCAGCGTGCGGGGGGGCTACGAGCAGTACTTC
CDR3 protein: CASVRGGYEQYF
clone size: -
CDR3 length: 12
D gene: TRBD2
J gene: TRBJ2-7
V gene: TRBV6-1

CDR3 DNA: TGCGCCAGCGGCATAGCGGGGACAGGGAAGTCCGAGCAGTACTTC
CDR3 protein: CASGIAGTGKSEQYF
clone size: -
CDR3 length: 15
D gene: -
J gene: TRBJ2-7
V gene: TRBV5-1

CDR3 DNA: TGTGCCAGCAGCTCGCCACAGGGGGTTGACACTGAAGCTTTCTTT
CDR3 protein: CASSSPQGVDTEAFF
clone size: -
CDR3 length: 15
D gene: TRBD1
J gene: TRBJ1-1
V gene: TRBV5-5

CDR3 DNA: TGTGCCAGCAGCGCAGGGGTCGGACAGGGGTCCTACGAGCAGTACTTC
CDR3 protein: CASSAGVGQGSYEQYF
clone size: -
CDR3 length: 16
D gene: TRBD1
J gene: TRBJ2-7
V gene: TRBV11-2

CDR3 DNA: TGTGCCAGCAGCTTAACAGGGTTCTACAATGAGCAGTTCTTC
CDR3 protein: CASSLTGFYNEQFF
clone size: -
CDR3 length: 14
D gene: -
J gene: TRBJ2-1
V gene: TRBV7-9

CDR3 DNA: TGCAGCGTAAGGACTAGCAACTCCTACGAGCAGTACTTC
CDR3 protein: CSVRTSNSYEQYF
clone size: -
CDR3 length: 13
D gene: TRBD2
J gene: TRBJ2-7
V gene: TRBV29-1

CDR3 DNA: TGTGCCAGCAGCCTGGCCCGGGGGGACACTGAAGCTTTCTTT
CDR3 protein: CASSLARGDTEAFF
clone size: -
CDR3 length: 14
D gene: -
J gene: TRBJ1-1
V gene: TRBV7-9

CDR3 DNA: TGTGCCAGTAGCTCCCCGGGACAGTCAACGTCTGGAAACACCATATATTTT
CDR3 protein: CASSSPGQSTSGNTIYF
clone size: -
CDR3 length: 17
D gene: TRBD1
J gene: TRBJ1-3
V gene: TRBV19

CDR3 DNA: TGCGCCAGCAGCCGCACAGGGATCGGCTACACCTTC
CDR3 protein: CASSRTGIGYTF
clone size: -
CDR3 length: 12
D gene: -
J gene: TRBJ1-2
V gene: TRBV4-3

CDR3 DNA: TGTGCCAGCAGCTTAGTAGCGGGGCCTTACGAGCAGTACTTC
CDR3 protein: CASSLVAGPYEQYF
clone size: -
CDR3 length: 14
D gene: TRBD2
J gene: TRBJ2-7
V gene: TRBV7-6

CDR3 DNA: TGCGCCAGCAACTCCTCTGGCAGGGCGTATCTACCTTACTCTGGGGCCAACGTCCTGACTTTC
CDR3 protein: CASNSSGRAYLPYSGANVLTF
clone size: -
CDR3 length: 21
D gene: -
J gene: TRBJ2-6
V gene: TRBV5-1

CDR3 DNA: TGTGCCAGCAGTTACGGGGGGACAGGGATCTACGAGCAGTACTTC
CDR3 protein: CASSYGGTGIYEQYF
clone size: -
CDR3 length: 15
D gene: TRBD1
J gene: TRBJ2-7
V gene: TRBV6-5

CDR3 DNA: TGTGCCAGCAGCACAGGACAGGTGAATTTGCAGTATTTT
CDR3 protein: CASSTGQVNLQYF
clone size: -
CDR3 length: 13
D gene: TRBD1
J gene: TRBJ2-3
V gene: TRBV7-2

CDR3 DNA: TGTGCTACAACTTCGGGGGATTATGGGGCCAACGTCCTGACTTTC
CDR3 protein: CATTSGDYGANVLTF
clone size: -
CDR3 length: 15
D gene: -
J gene: TRBJ2-6
V gene: TRBV6-5

CDR3 DNA: TGCGCCAGCAGGACCGTATCGGGTGGAAACACTGAAGCTTTCTTT
CDR3 protein: CASRTVSGGNTEAFF
clone size: -
CDR3 length: 15
D gene: -
J gene: TRBJ1-1
V gene: TRBV5-1

CDR3 DNA: TGTGCCATCGGGCGGTATGGAACAGATACGCAGTATTTT
CDR3 protein: CAIGRYGTDTQYF
clone size: -
CDR3 length: 13
D gene: -
J gene: TRBJ2-3
V gene: TRBV15

CDR3 DNA: TGCAGCGTTGGGGACAGCAATCAGCCCCAGCATTTT
CDR3 protein: CSVGDSNQPQHF
clone size: -
CDR3 length: 12
D gene: -
J gene: TRBJ1-5
V gene: TRBV29-1

CDR3 DNA: TGTGCCAGCAGCTTAGGGGGTTTTGGAGGCTACACCTTC
CDR3 protein: CASSLGGFGGYTF
clone size: -
CDR3 length: 13
D gene: -
J gene: TRBJ1-2
V gene: TRBV7-2

CDR3 DNA: TGTGCCAGCAGAGGCCGAGCGGGAGGGCCGTATACGCAGTATTTT
CDR3 protein: CASRGRAGGPYTQYF
clone size: -
CDR3 length: 15
D gene: TRBD2
J gene: TRBJ2-3
V gene: TRBV2

CDR3 DNA: TGTGCCAGCAGAGGACAGGGGGGTCGGAATGAGCAGTTCTTC
CDR3 protein: CASRGQGGRNEQFF
clone size: -
CDR3 length: 14
D gene: TRBD1
J gene: TRBJ2-1
V gene: TRBV11-2

CDR3 DNA: TGTGCCAGCAGCTTATTCCCCGGGAGTCTGGAGCTGTTTTTT
CDR3 protein: CASSLFPGSLELFF
clone size: -
CDR3 length: 14
D gene: -
J gene: TRBJ2-2
V gene: TRBV7-3

CDR3 DNA: TGCGCCAGCAGCCCGGGGGACTGGCTGATCACAGATACGCAGTATTTT
CDR3 protein: CASSPGDWLITDTQYF
clone size: -
CDR3 length: 16
D gene: -
J gene: TRBJ2-3
V gene: TRBV5-1

CDR3 DNA: TGTGCCAGCAGCCAAGCGGTGGGGACAGGGGTCCCCTACAATGAGCAGTTCTTC
CDR3 protein: CASSQAVGTGVPYNEQFF
clone size: -
CDR3 length: 18
D gene: TRBD1
J gene: TRBJ2-1
V gene: TRBV4-2

CDR3 DNA: TGTGCCAGTAGTTCACAGGGGTCGAGCTCTGGGGCCAACGTCCTGACTTTC
CDR3 protein: CASSSQGSSSGANVLTF
clone size: -
CDR3 length: 17
D gene: TRBD1
J gene: TRBJ2-6
V gene: TRBV19

CDR3 DNA: TGTGCCAGCCAGAGGGGAGGCACCGGGGAGCTGTTTTTT
CDR3 protein: CASQRGGTGELFF
clone size: -
CDR3 length: 13
D gene: -
J gene: TRBJ2-2
V gene: TRBV28

CDR3 DNA: TGTGCCAGCAGGTGGGCTGGGGCCAACGTCCTGACTTTC
CDR3 protein: CASRWAGANVLTF
clone size: -
CDR3 length: 13
D gene: -
J gene: TRBJ2-6
V gene: TRBV7-2

CDR3 DNA: TGTGCCAGCAGCCGTCCTAGCGGTAACACCGGGGAGCTGTTTTTT
CDR3 protein: CASSRPSGNTGELFF
clone size: once
CDR3 length: 15
D gene: TRBD2
J gene: TRBJ2-2
V gene: TRBV7-9

CDR3 DNA: TGTGCCAGCAGTGAAGTGGGACACTACACTGAAGCTTTCTTT
CDR3 protein: CASSEVGHYTEAFF
clone size: -
CDR3 length: 14
D gene: -
J gene: TRBJ1-1
V gene: TRBV6-1

CDR3 DNA: TGTGCCAGCAGACCGGACGGTTTAAGGACCGGGGAGCTGTTTTTT
CDR3 protein: CASRPDGLRTGELFF
clone size: once
CDR3 length: 15
D gene: -
J gene: TRBJ2-2
V gene: TRBV2

CDR3 DNA: TGTGCCAGCAGCTCCCGGACTGGAAACATTCAGTACTTC
CDR3 protein: CASSSRTGNIQYF
clone size: -
CDR3 length: 13
D gene: -
J gene: TRBJ2-4
V gene: TRBV7-2

CDR3 DNA: TGTGCCAGCAGCCCCGGTTTCAGCCAAGAGACCCAGTACTTC
CDR3 protein: CASSPGFSQETQYF
clone size: -
CDR3 length: 14
D gene: -
J gene: TRBJ2-5
V gene: TRBV5-4

CDR3 DNA: TGTGCCAGCAGCTCGGGACAGGACTCCTACGAGCAGTACTTC
CDR3 protein: CASSSGQDSYEQYF
clone size: once
CDR3 length: 14
D gene: TRBD1
J gene: TRBJ2-7
V gene: TRBV7-9

CDR3 DNA: TGTGCCAGCAGCTCCCCCGAGACAGGGGTGGCCAATGAGCAGTTCTTC
CDR3 protein: CASSSPETGVANEQFF
clone size: -
CDR3 length: 16
D gene: TRBD1
J gene: TRBJ2-1
V gene: TRBV7-6

CDR3 DNA: TGTGCCAGCAGCGACCTAGCGGGAGGGTACAATGAGCAGTTCTTC
CDR3 protein: CASSDLAGGYNEQFF
clone size: -
CDR3 length: 15
D gene: TRBD2
J gene: TRBJ2-1
V gene: TRBV6-4

CDR3 DNA: TGTGCCAGCAGCCCCACGGGGCCGAGGAACAATGAGCAGTTCTTC
CDR3 protein: CASSPTGPRNNEQFF
clone size: -
CDR3 length: 15
D gene: -
J gene: TRBJ2-1
V gene: TRBV11-3

CDR3 DNA: TGTGCCAGCAGCTCGCAGATCACAGGAAACACCATATATTTT
CDR3 protein: CASSSQITGNTIYF
clone size: -
CDR3 length: 14
D gene: -
J gene: TRBJ1-3
V gene: TRBV7-2

CDR3 DNA: TGTGCCACCAGCAGAGATTTCCTGGCGGGAGCAGATACGCAGTATTTT
CDR3 protein: CATSRDFLAGADTQYF
clone size: -
CDR3 length: 16
D gene: TRBD2
J gene: TRBJ2-3
V gene: TRBV15

CDR3 DNA: TGTGCCACTTCGGAGGGGGGAGAGGCATTTTACGAGCAGTACTTC
CDR3 protein: CATSEGGEAFYEQYF
clone size: -
CDR3 length: 15
D gene: -
J gene: TRBJ2-7
V gene: TRBV28

CDR3 DNA: TGTGCCAGCAGTTACTCGACGGGCGGGAGTAAGGATGAGCAGTTCTTC
CDR3 protein: CASSYSTGGSKDEQFF
clone size: -
CDR3 length: 16
D gene: TRBD2
J gene: TRBJ2-1
V gene: TRBV6-6

CDR3 DNA: TGTGCCAGCAGCCCGCGGGGCTTCTATGGCTACACCTTC
CDR3 protein: CASSPRGFYGYTF
clone size: -
CDR3 length: 13
D gene: -
J gene: TRBJ1-2
V gene: TRBV6-5